Given below is one TCR beta chain in context. This specimen comes from a study of blood T cell repertoires in COVID-19. Those who participated ranged in age from roughly 18 to 100 years and resided in about two dozen US areas. Profiling relied on immunoSEQ multiplex PCR, and the TCRdb table lists in-frame clones only, not all of them. The sample yields 130,000 to 150,000 clones, roughly 90% seen once. The germline CDR1 and CDR2 sequences are SGHAT and FQNNGV. The CDR3 covers 17 residues. The V end lost 3 bases, the J end lost 3 bases, and 21 bases lay between the germline ends. The V gene is TRBV11-2, the J gene TRBJ2-7; no reliable D call. Sequences were obtained from PBMCs or T cells enriched from blood (not recorded which). This sequence was found in a woman aged 25 to 39 with acute COVID-19. In DNA, the CDR3 is TGTGCCAGCAGCTTTCGGTCAGGCGTCAACCAATACTACGAGCAGTACTTC. Its translation: CASSFRSGVNQYYEQYF.